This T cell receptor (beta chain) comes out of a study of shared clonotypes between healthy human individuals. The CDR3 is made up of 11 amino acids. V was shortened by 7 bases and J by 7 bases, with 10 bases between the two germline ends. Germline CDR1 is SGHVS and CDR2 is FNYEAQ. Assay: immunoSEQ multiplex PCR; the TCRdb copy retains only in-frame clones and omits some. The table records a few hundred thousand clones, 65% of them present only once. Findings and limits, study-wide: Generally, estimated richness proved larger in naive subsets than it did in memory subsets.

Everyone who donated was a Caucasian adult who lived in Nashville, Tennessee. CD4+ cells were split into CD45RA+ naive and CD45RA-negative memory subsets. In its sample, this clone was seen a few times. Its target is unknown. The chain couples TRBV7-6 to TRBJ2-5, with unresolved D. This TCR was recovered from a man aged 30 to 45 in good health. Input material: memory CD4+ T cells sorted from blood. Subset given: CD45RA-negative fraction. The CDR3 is CASIVKGTQYF. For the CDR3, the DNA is TGTGCCAGCATCGTCAAAGGGACCCAGTACTTC.